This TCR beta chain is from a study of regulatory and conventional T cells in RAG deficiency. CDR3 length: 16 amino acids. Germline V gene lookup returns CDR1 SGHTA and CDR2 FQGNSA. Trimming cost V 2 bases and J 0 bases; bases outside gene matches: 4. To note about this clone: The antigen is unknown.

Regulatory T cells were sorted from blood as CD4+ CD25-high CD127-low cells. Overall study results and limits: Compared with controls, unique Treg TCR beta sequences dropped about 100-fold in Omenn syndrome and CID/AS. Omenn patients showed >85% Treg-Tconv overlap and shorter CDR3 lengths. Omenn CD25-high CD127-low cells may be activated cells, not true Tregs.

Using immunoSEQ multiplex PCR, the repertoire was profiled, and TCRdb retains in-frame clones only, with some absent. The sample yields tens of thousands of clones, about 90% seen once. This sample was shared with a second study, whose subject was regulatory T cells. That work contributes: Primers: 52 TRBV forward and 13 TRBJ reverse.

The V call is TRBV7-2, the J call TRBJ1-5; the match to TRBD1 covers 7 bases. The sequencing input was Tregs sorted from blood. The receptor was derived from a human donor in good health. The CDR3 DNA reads TGTGCCAGCAGCTTAATCGGGACAGCTAGCAATCAGCCCCAGCATTTT. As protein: CASSLIGTASNQPQHF.